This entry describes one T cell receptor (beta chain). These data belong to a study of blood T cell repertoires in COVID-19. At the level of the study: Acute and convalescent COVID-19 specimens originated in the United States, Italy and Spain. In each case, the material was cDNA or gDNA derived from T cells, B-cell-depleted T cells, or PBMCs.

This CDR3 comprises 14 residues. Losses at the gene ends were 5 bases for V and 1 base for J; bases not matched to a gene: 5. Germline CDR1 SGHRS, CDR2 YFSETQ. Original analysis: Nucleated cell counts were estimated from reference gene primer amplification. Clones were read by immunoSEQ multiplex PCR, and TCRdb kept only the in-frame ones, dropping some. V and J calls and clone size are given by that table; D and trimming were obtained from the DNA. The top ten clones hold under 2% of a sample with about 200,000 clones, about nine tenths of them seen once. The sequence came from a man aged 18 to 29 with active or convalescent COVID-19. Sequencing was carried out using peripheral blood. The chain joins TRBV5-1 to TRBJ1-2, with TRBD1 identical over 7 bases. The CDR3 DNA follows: TGCGCCAGCAGAGAAGGGGACAGTAACTATGGCTACACCTTC. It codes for CASREGDSNYGYTF.